The clone carrying this TCR beta chain was observed a few times. Its target is unknown. The data were taken from a study of cytomegalovirus exposure and HLA in healthy donors. Overall study findings and caveats: The study reported that TCR beta sequences accurately predicted HLA-A and HLA-B alleles in most subjects. Sequencing probably produced one cluster of sequence variants that were highly shared.

The PCR made use of 60 Vbeta and 13 Jbeta primers. This table comes from immunoSEQ multiplex PCR, and its TCRdb copy is limited to in-frame clones, with some not included. The profile shows 150,000 or so clones, approximately 74% of them singletons. The receptor was isolated from a man between 18 and 29 years old in good health and CMV-seropositive. What was sequenced was PBMCs.

The CDR3 DNA is TGCGCCAGCAGCTTGGCGGGTAGGCGGTACGAGCAGTACTTC. Translated: CASSLAGRRYEQYF. The chain has TRBV5-1 and TRBJ2-7, with unresolved D. V was clipped by 0 bases and J by 4 bases, with 11 bases between them. The CDR3 is made up of 14 amino acids. The germline V gene has CDR1 SGHRS and CDR2 YFSETQ.